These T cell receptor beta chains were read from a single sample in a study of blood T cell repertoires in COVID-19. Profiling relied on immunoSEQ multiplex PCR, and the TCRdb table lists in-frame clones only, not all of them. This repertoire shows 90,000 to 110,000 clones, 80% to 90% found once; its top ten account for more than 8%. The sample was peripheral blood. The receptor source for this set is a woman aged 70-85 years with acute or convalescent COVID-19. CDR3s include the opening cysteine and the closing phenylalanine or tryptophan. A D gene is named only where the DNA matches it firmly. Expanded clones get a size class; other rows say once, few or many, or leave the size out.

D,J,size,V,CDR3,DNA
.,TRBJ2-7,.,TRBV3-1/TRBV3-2,CASSQEAAQGPLSYEQYF,TGTGCCAGCAGCCAAGAGGCAGCACAGGGCCCCCTCTCCTACGAGCAGTACTTC
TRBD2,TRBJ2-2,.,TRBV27,CASSLSGLAGATGELFF,TGTGCCAGCAGTTTATCCGGACTAGCGGGGGCCACCGGGGAGCTGTTTTTT
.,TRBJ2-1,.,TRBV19,CASRSPRGPFDEQFF,TGTGCCAGTAGATCTCCCAGGGGCCCATTCGATGAGCAGTTCTTC
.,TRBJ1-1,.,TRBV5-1,CASSPWGDTEAFF,TGCGCCAGCAGCCCGTGGGGGGACACTGAAGCTTTCTTT
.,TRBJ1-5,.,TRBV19,CASHRSDNQPQHF,TGTGCCAGTCACAGGTCTGATAATCAGCCCCAGCATTTT
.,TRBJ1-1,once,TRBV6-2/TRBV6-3,CASSYDSYTEAFF,TGTGCCAGCAGTTACGACAGCTACACTGAAGCTTTCTTT
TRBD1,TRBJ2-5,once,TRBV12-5,CASGSGGQALKGHQETQYF,TGTGCTAGTGGTTCCGGGGGACAGGCCCTGAAGGGGCACCAAGAGACCCAGTACTTC
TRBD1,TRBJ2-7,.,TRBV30,CAWSQDRAPGYEQYF,TGTGCCTGGAGTCAAGACAGGGCTCCAGGCTACGAGCAGTACTTC
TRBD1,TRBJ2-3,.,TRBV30,CAWNPRDRGTDTQYF,TGTGCCTGGAACCCCCGGGACAGGGGCACAGATACGCAGTATTTT
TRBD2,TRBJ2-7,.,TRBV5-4,CASSRTLGRGSYEQYF,TGTGCCAGCAGCCGTACCCTTGGGAGGGGATCCTACGAGCAGTACTTC
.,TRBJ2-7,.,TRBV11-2,CASSPGYEQYF,TGTGCCAGCAGCCCGGGGTACGAGCAGTACTTC
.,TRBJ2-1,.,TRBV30,CAWSVRGVGNEQFF,TGTGCCTGGAGTGTCAGGGGGGTAGGCAATGAGCAGTTCTTC
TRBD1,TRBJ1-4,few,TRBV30,CAWSSDRGGEKLFF,TGTGCCTGGAGTTCGGACAGGGGAGGGGAAAAACTGTTTTTT
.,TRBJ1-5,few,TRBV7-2,CASSLPGGNQPQHF,TGTGCCAGCAGCTTGCCAGGGGGCAATCAGCCCCAGCATTTT
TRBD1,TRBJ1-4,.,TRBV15,CATGTGGGRFNEKLFF,TGTGCCACCGGGACAGGGGGCGGCCGTTTTAATGAAAAACTGTTTTTT
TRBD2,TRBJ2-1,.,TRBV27,CASSPGTSGKNEQFF,TGTGCCAGCAGTCCCGGGACTAGCGGGAAGAATGAGCAGTTCTTC
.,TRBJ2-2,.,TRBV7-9,CASSTGGTGELFF,TGTGCCAGCAGCACCGGGGGCACCGGGGAGCTGTTTTTT
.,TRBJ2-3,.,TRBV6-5,CASKGGAVGTDTQYF,TGTGCCAGCAAGGGGGGGGCAGTCGGCACAGATACGCAGTATTTT
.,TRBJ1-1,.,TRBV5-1,CASSLNPAGDTEAFF,TGCGCCAGCAGCTTGAACCCGGCAGGGGACACTGAAGCTTTCTTT
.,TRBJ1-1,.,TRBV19,CASSIPDRLGAFF,TGTGCCAGTAGTATCCCTGACAGATTGGGAGCTTTCTTT
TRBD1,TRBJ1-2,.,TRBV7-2,CASSLGGGSYGYTF,TGTGCCAGCAGCTTAGGAGGGGGCTCCTATGGCTACACCTTC
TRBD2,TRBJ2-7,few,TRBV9,CASSDGLAFSYEQYF,TGTGCCAGCAGCGATGGACTAGCGTTCTCCTACGAGCAGTACTTC
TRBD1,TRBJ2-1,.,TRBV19,CASTLGQGDEQFF,TGTGCCAGTACCCTAGGACAGGGAGATGAGCAGTTCTTC
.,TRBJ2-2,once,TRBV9,CASTGEGDTGELFF,TGTGCCAGCACGGGGGAAGGGGACACCGGGGAGCTGTTTTTT
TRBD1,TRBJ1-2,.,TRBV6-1,CASSEFSLVRGPGYTF,TGTGCCAGCAGTGAATTCAGCTTGGTCAGGGGGCCTGGCTACACCTTC
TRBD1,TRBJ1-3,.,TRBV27,CASSSTGARGNTIYF,TGTGCCAGCAGTTCCACAGGGGCAAGGGGAAACACCATATATTTT
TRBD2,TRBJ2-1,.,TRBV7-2,CASSVTLAGGEQFF,TGTGCCAGCAGCGTTACATTAGCGGGAGGTGAGCAGTTCTTC
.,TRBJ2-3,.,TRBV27,CASSYPGTLALDTQYF,TGTGCCAGCAGTTACCCCGGGACTCTAGCCTTGGATACGCAGTATTTT
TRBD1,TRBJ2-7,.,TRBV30,CAYSNRGSYEQYF,TGTGCCTACTCAAACAGGGGATCCTACGAGCAGTACTTC
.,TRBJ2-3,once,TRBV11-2,CASSRLGGDTDTQYF,TGTGCCAGCAGCCGACTAGGAGGGGACACAGATACGCAGTATTTT
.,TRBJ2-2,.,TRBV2,CATERSGTGELFF,TGTGCCACCGAGAGGAGTGGCACCGGGGAGCTGTTTTTT
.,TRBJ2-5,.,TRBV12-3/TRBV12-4,CASSLEFSETQYF,TGTGCCAGCAGTTTAGAGTTCAGTGAGACCCAGTACTTC
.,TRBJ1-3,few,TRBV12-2,CASRLAVSGGNTIYF,TGTGCAAGTCGCTTAGCGGTGTCGGGGGGAAACACCATATATTTT
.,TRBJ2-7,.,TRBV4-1,CASSQDGREGYEQYF,TGCGCCAGCAGCCAAGATGGCAGGGAAGGCTACGAGCAGTACTTC
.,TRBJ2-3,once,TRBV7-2,CASKLRLDTQYF,TGTGCCAGCAAGCTTAGATTAGATACGCAGTATTTT
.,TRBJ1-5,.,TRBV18,CASSPQGDQPQHF,TGTGCCAGCTCACCACAGGGGGATCAGCCCCAGCATTTT
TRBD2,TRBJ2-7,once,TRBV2,CASSEFLSGSRSYEQYF,TGTGCCAGCAGTGAGTTTCTTAGCGGGAGTAGGTCCTACGAGCAGTACTTC
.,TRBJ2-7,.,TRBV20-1,CSASVDKHEQYF,TGCAGTGCTAGTGTTGATAAGCACGAGCAGTACTTC
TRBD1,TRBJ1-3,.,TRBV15,CATSRPTGGSGNTIYF,TGTGCCACCAGCAGGCCCACAGGGGGCTCTGGAAACACCATATATTTT
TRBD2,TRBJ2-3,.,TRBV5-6,CASSKYGGETNTQYF,TGTGCCAGCAGCAAATACGGGGGGGAGACAAATACGCAGTATTTT
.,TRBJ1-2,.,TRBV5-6,CASSLPQGVEGYTF,TGTGCCAGCAGCCTCCCACAGGGTGTTGAGGGCTACACCTTC
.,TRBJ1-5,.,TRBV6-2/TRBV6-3,CASSYGLSNQPQHF,TGTGCCAGCAGTTACGGGCTCAGCAATCAGCCCCAGCATTTT
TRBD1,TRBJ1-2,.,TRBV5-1,CASSAGQGNYGYTF,TGCGCCAGCAGCGCGGGACAGGGGAACTATGGCTACACCTTC
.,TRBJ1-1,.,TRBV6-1,CASSEGRQSAFF,TGTGCCAGCAGTGAAGGTCGACAGTCCGCTTTCTTT
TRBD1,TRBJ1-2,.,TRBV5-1,CASSVKPGQPYGYTF,TGCGCCAGCAGCGTGAAACCGGGACAGCCTTATGGCTACACCTTC
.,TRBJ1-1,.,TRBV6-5,CASRRYTENTEAFF,TGTGCCAGCAGACGGTATACAGAGAACACTGAAGCTTTCTTT
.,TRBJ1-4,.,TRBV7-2,CASSLQGIMDEKLFF,TGTGCCAGCAGCTTACAGGGAATAATGGATGAAAAACTGTTTTTT
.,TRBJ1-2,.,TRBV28,CASFSGKDSFYGYTF,TGTGCCAGCTTTTCGGGCAAGGACAGTTTCTATGGCTACACCTTC
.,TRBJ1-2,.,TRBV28,CASSLPRNYGYTF,TGTGCCAGCAGTTTACCTCGTAACTATGGCTACACCTTC
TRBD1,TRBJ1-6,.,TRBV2,CASSEGQGGGSPLHF,TGTGCCAGCAGTGAGGGACAGGGTGGCGGTTCACCCCTCCACTTT
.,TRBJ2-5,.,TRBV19,CASSVSRSRETQYF,TGTGCCAGTAGTGTCTCCCGGTCCCGAGAGACCCAGTACTTC
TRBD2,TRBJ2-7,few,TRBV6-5,CASRPGTSGFYEQYF,TGTGCCAGCCGACCTGGGACTAGCGGGTTCTACGAGCAGTACTTC
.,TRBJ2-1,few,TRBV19,CASSISDYNEQFF,TGTGCCAGTAGTATATCAGACTATAATGAGCAGTTCTTC